This T cell receptor beta chain was captured in a study of siplizumab effects on memory and regulatory T cells. Study-level points and caveats: Memory cells that were CD4+ and unstimulated gave rise to alloreactive sequences, which siplizumab significantly reduced. Roughly 75-95% of proliferating CD4+ or CD8+ clones defied assignment to a naive or memory phenotype.

Remarks on this clone: What it binds is not known.

From germline, CDR1 is MGHRA and CDR2 YSYEKL. Trimming cost V 0 bases and J 5 bases, with 10 bases left between them. This CDR3 spans 14 amino acids. Assays examined 100,000 or so TCR templates per sample. The table came from immunoSEQ multiplex PCR; TCRdb's copy has only in-frame clones and leaves some out. The sample holds fewer than 100,000 clones, around 95% seen once. This sequence joins TRBV4-1 and TRBJ1-1, with D unresolved. The receptor's source is a human donor in good health. Sequencing was done on a sample of CD8+ T cells sorted from blood. CDR3 nucleotide sequence: TGCGCCAGCAGCCAAGATCTGAGAGAAACTGAAGCTTTCTTT. It specifies CASSQDLRETEAFF.